This T cell receptor (beta chain) was sequenced for a study of cytomegalovirus exposure and HLA in healthy donors. Study as a whole: Early on, a data release was issued that held about 85 million unique TCRs from HLA-typed donors. Study findings and constraints: In a later analysis, V- and J-gene trimming of beta chains associated with a DCLRE1C missense variant, replicated independently.

Note on this clone: Its antigen is unidentified.

13 Jbeta primers and 60 Vbeta primers were used for the PCR. Sequencing used immunoSEQ multiplex PCR; TCRdb keeps in-frame clones, though not all of them. This sample has roughly 160,000 clones, with 85% found just once. The source is a boy aged 2-9 years in good health and CMV-seronegative. Sample: PBMCs.

As DNA, the CDR3 is TGTGCCAGCAGTTATCGGGGAGAGATCGATGAGCAGTTCTTC. Translating gives CASSYRGEIDEQFF. V usage is TRBV6-1 and J usage is TRBJ2-1, with D tentatively TRBD2 (5 bases). CDR1 MNHNS and CDR2 SASEGT come from the germline V gene. Trimming left V 5 bases short and J 8 bases short, with 16 bases between. CDR3 size: 14 residues.